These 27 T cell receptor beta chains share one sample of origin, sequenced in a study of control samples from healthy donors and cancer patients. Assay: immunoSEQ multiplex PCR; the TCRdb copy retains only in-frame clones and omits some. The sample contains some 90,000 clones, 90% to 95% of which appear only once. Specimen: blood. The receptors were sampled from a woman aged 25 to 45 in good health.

The CDR3 DNA is TGTGCCAGCTCACCAAAAAAAACTAGGGCGGAGACCCAGTACTTC. This translates into CASSPKKTRAETQYF. The chain is built from TRBV18 and TRBJ2-5; maybe TRBD2 (5 bases). Germline V gene data show CDR1 as KGHSH and CDR2 as LQKENI. The V and J ends lost 2 bases and 5 bases respectively, with 15 bases between them. The CDR3 is 15 residues long.

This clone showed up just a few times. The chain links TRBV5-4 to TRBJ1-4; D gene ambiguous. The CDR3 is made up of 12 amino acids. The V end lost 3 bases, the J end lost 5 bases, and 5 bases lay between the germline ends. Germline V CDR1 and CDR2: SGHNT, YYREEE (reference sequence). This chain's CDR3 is CASSSENEKLFF. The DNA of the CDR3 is TGTGCCAGCAGCTCGGAGAATGAAAAACTGTTTTTT.

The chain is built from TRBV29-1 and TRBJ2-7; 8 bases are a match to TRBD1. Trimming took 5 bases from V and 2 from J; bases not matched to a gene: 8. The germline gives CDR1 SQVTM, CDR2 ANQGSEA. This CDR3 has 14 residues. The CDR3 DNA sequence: TGCAGCGTTACTGCAGGGGGCCGGACCTACGAGCAGTACTTC. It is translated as CSVTAGGRTYEQYF.

CDR3 protein: CASSLTSPYEGGTDTQYF. CDR3 nucleotide sequence: TGCGCCAGCAGCTTGACTTCTCCGTATGAGGGGGGCACAGATACGCAGTATTTT. The rearrangement joins TRBV5-1 to TRBJ2-3; tentatively, D is TRBD1 (6 bases). V lost 1 base, J lost 1 base, and 19 bases lay in between. The CDR3 loop spans 18 amino acids. Germline V lookup: CDR1 SGHRS, CDR2 YFSETQ.

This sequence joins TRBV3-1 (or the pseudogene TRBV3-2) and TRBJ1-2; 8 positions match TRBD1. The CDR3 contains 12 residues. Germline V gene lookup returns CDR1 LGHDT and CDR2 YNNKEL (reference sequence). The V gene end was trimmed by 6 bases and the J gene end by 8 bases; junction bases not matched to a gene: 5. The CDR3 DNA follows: TGTGCCAGCAGTACAGGGGGTTTGGGCTACACCTTC. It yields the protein CASSTGGLGYTF.

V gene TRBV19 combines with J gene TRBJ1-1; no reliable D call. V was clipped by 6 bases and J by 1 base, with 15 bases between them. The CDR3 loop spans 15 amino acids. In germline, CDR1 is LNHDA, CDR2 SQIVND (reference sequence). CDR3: CASSPVDLPNTEAFF. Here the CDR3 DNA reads TGTGCCAGTAGCCCTGTCGATCTTCCGAACACTGAAGCTTTCTTT.

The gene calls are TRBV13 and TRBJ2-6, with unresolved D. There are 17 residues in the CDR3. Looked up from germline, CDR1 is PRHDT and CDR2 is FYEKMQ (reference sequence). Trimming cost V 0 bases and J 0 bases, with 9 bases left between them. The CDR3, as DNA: TGTGCCAGCAGCTTAGGACTCTTCCCCTCTGGGGCCAACGTCCTGACTTTC. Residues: CASSLGLFPSGANVLTF.

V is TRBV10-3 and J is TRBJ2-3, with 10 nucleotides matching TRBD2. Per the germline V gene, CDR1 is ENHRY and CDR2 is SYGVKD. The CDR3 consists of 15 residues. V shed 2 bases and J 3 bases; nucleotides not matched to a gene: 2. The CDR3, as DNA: TGTGCCATCAGTGAGCTAGCGGGGGCTACAGATACGCAGTATTTT. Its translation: CAISELAGATDTQYF.

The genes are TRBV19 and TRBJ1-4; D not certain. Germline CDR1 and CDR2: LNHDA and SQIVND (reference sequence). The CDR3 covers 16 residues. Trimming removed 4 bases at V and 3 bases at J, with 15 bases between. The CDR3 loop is CASSTDRGVSNEKLFF. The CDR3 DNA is TGTGCCAGTAGTACCGACCGCGGGGTATCTAATGAAAAACTGTTTTTT. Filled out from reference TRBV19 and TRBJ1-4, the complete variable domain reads DGGITQSPKYLFRKEGQNVTLSCEQNLNHDAMYWYRQDPGQGLRLIYYSQIVNDFQKGDIAEGYSVSREKKESFPLTVTSAQKNPTAFYLCASSTDRGVSNEKLFFGSGTQLSVL.

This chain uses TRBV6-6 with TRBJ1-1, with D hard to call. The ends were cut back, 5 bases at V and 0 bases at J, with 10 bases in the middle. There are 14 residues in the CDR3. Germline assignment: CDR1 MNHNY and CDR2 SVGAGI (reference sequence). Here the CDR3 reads CASSQMYLNTEAFF. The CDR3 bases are TGTGCCAGCAGTCAAATGTACCTGAACACTGAAGCTTTCTTT.

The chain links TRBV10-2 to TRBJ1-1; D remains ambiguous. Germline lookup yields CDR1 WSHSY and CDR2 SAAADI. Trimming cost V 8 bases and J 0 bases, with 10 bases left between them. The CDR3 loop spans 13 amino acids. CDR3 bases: TGCGCCAGCGTCCTTACGGTGAACACTGAAGCTTTCTTT. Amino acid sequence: CASVLTVNTEAFF.

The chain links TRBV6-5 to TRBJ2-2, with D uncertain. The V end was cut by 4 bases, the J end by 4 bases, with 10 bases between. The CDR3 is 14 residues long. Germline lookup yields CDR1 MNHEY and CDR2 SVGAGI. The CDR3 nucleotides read TGTGCCAGCAGTTGGACCCGGGCCACCGGGGAGCTGTTTTTT. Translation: CASSWTRATGELFF.

The CDR3 sequence: CASSGDQEVYSNQPQHF. CDR3 nucleotides: TGTGCCAGCAGTGGGGACCAAGAGGTATATAGCAATCAGCCCCAGCATTTT. This chain links TRBV28 with TRBJ1-5; a possible D gene is TRBD1 (5 bases). V was cut by 5 bases and J by 0 bases, with 17 bases left in between. CDR1 and CDR2 from the germline V gene are MDHEN and SYDVKM. This CDR3 contains 17 residues.

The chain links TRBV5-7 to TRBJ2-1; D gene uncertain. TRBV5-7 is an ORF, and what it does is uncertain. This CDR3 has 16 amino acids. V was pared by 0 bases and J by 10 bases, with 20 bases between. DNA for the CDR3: TGTGCCAGCAGCTTGGAGACAAAAAGTGGGGAAAGAGAGCAGTTCTTC. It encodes CASSLETKSGEREQFF.

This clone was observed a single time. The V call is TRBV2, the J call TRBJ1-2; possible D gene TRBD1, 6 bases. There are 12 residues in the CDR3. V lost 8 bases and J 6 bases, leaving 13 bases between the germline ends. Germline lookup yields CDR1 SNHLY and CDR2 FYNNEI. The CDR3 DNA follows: TGTGCCAGCGGAAGAGGGACACATGGCTACACCTTC. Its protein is CASGRGTHGYTF.

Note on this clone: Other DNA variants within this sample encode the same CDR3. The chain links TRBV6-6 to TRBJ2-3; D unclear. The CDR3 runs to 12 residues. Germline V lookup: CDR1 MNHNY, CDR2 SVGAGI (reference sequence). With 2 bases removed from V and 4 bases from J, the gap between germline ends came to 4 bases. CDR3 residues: CASSYGPDTQYF. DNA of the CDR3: TGTGCCAGCAGTTACGGTCCAGATACGCAGTATTTT.

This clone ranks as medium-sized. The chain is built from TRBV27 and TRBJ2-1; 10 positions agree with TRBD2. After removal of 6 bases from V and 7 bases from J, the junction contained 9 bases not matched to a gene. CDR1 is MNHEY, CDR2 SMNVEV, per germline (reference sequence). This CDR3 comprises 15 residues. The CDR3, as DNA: TGTGCCAGCAGATACCAGCGGGGGGGGGTTAATGAGCAGTTCTTC. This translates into CASRYQRGGVNEQFF.

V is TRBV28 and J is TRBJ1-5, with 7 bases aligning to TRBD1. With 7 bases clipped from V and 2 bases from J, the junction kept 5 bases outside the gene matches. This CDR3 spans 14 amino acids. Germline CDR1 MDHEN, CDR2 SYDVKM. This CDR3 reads CASNRQGGNQPQHF. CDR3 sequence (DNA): TGTGCCAGCAATAGACAGGGAGGCAATCAGCCCCAGCATTTT.

Here the CDR3 DNA reads TGTGCCAGCAGCCAAGATCCCCTAGCGGACAATCCGGACTCCTACAATGAGCAGTTCTTC. Translating gives CASSQDPLADNPDSYNEQFF. The chain employs TRBV4-2 and TRBJ2-1; the match to TRBD2 covers 7 bases. Germline assignment: CDR1 LGHNA and CDR2 YNFKEQ. V lost 0 bases to trimming and J lost 0 bases; unmatched junction nucleotides: 14. The CDR3 runs to 20 residues.

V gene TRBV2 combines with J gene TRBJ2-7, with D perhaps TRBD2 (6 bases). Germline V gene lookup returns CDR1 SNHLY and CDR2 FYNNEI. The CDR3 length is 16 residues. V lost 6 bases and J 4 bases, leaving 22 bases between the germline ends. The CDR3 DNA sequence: TGTGCCAGCAGGGGGAAAGGGGAGGCCCGGAGGTACGAGCAGTACTTC. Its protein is CASRGKGEARRYEQYF.

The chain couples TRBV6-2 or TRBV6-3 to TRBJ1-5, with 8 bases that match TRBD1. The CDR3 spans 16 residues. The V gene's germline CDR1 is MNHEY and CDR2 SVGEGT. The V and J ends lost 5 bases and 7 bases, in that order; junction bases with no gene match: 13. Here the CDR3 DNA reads TGTGCCAGCAGTGACGGCTTGGACAGGGAATACCAGCCCCAGCATTTT. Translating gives CASSDGLDREYQPQHF.

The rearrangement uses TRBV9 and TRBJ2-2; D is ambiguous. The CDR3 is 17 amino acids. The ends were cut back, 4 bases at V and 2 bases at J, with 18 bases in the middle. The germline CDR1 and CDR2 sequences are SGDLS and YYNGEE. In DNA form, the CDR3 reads TGTGCCAGCAGCCCGAAAAGTACTGCCCGAAACACCGGGGAGCTGTTTTTT. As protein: CASSPKSTARNTGELFF.

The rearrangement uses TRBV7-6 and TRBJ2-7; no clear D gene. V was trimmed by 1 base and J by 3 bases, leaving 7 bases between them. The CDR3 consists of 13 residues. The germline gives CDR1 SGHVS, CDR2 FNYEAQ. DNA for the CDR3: TGTGCCAGCAGCTTAGGGAGTGTCTACGAGCAGTACTTC. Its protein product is CASSLGSVYEQYF.

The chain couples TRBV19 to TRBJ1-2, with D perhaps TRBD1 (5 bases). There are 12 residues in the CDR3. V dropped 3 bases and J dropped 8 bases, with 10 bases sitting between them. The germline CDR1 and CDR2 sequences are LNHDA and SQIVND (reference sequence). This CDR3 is CASSIQGAGYTF. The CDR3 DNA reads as TGTGCCAGTAGTATCCAGGGTGCCGGCTACACCTTC.

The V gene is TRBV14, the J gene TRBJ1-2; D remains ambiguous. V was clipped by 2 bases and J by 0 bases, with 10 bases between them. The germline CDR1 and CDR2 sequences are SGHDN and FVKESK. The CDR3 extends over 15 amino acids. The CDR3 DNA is TGTGCCAGCAGCCAAACCCAGATCCCTAACTATGGCTACACCTTC. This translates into CASSQTQIPNYGYTF.

DNA of the CDR3: TGCGCCAGCAGGCCCGGGACCGAGAATCAGCCCCAGCATTTT. Translating gives CASRPGTENQPQHF. This chain joins TRBV5-1 and TRBJ1-5, with a weak D call TRBD1 (5 bases). Trimming cost V 5 bases and J 4 bases, with 13 bases left between them. The CDR3 runs 14 residues. CDR1 SGHRS and CDR2 YFSETQ come from the germline V gene.

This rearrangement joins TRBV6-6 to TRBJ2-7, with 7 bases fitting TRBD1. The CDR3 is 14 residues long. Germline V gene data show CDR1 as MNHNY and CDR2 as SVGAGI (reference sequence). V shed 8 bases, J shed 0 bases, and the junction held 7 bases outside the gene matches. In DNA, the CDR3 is TGTGCCAGCGGGGACAGCAATTTCTCCTACGAGCAGTACTTC. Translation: CASGDSNFSYEQYF.